This T cell receptor (beta chain) was recovered during a study of blood T cell repertoires in COVID-19. Study details: The samples span acute and convalescent COVID-19 from the United States, Italy and Spain.

Repertoires were generated with immunoSEQ multiplex PCR, while TCRdb's copy carries only in-frame clones and drops some. The sample carries fewer than 150,000 clones, around 85% recorded once. The J segment lost 4 bases and the V segment lost 7 bases, leaving 4 bases of the junction unmatched. The CDR3 is made up of 15 amino acids. CDR1 and CDR2 from the germline V gene are MDHEN and SYDVKM. Sequencing was performed on peripheral blood. The rearrangement joins TRBV28 to TRBJ2-1; 13 bases map to TRBD2. The sequence was collected from a human donor in a cohort sampled during active COVID-19. CDR3 nucleotides: TGTGCCAGCACCACGACTAGCGGGGGGTACAATGAGCAGTTCTTC. Translating it yields CASTTTSGGYNEQFF.